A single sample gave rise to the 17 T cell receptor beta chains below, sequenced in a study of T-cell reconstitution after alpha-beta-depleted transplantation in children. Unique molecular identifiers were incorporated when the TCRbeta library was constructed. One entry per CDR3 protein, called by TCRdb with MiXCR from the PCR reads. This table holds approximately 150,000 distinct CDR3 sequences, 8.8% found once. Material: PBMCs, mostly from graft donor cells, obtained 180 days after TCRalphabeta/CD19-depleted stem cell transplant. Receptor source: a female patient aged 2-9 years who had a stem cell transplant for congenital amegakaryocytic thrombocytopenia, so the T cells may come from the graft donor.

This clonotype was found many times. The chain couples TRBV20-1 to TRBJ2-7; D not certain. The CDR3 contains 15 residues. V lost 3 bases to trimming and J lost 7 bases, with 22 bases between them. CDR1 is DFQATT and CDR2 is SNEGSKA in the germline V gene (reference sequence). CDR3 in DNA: TGCAGTGCTAGTGAACGGGTCTTTACCCCTGGGGAGCAGTACTTC. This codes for CSASERVFTPGEQYF.

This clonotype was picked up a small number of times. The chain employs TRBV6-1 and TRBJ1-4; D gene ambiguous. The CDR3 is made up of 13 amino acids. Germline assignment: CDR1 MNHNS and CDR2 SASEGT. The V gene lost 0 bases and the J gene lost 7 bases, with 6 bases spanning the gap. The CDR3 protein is CASSEASGEKLFF. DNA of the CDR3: TGTGCCAGCAGTGAAGCCTCGGGTGAAAAACTGTTTTTT.

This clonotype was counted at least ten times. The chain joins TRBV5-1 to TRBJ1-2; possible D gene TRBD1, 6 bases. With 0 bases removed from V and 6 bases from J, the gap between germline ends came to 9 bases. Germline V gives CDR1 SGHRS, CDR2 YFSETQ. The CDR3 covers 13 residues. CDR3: CASSLAHRDGYTF. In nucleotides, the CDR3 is TGCGCCAGCAGCTTGGCCCACAGGGATGGCTACACCTTC.

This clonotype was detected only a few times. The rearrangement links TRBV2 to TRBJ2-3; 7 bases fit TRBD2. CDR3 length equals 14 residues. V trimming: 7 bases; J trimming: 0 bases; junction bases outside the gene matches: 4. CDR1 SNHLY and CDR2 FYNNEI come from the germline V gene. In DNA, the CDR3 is TGTGCCAGCATTATTAGCGGGAGCACAGATACGCAGTATTTT. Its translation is CASIISGSTDTQYF.

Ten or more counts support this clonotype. For the CDR3, the DNA is TGTGCCAGCAGCCATGACTCTGGGGCCAACGTCCTGACTTTC. This gives the protein CASSHDSGANVLTF. The chain is built from TRBV12-3 or TRBV12-4 and TRBJ2-6; no clear D. Trimming removed 6 bases at V and 0 bases at J, with 6 bases between. This CDR3 is built from 14 residues.

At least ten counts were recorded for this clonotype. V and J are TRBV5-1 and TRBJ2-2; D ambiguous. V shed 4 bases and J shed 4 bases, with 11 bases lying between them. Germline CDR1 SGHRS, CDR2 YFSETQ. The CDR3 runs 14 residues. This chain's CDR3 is CASSPGSSTGELFF. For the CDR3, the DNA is TGCGCCAGCAGCCCGGGTAGCAGCACCGGGGAGCTGTTTTTT.

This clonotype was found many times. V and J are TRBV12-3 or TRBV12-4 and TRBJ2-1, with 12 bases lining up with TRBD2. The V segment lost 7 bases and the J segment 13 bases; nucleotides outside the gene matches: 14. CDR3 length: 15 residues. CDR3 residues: CASISLQGLAGGQFF. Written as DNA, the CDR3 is TGTGCCAGCATTTCGCTGCAGGGACTAGCGGGCGGACAGTTCTTC.

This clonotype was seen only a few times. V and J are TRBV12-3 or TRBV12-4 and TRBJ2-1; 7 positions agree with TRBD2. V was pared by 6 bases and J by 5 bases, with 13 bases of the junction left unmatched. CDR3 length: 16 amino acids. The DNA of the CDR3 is TGTGCCAGCAGCGGGCGGGACTACATCCTGCACAATGAGCAGTTCTTC. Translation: CASSGRDYILHNEQFF.

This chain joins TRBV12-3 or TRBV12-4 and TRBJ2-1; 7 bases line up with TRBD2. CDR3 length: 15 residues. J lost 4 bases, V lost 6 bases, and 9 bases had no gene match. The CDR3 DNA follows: TGTGCCAGCAGCCGCGGGACTAATGAATACAATGAGCAGTTCTTC. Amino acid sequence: CASSRGTNEYNEQFF.

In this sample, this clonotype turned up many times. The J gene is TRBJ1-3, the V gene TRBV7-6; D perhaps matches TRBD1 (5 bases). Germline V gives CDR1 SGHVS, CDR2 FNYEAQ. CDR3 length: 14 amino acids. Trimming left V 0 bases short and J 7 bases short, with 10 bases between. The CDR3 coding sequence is TGTGCCAGCAGCTTAGCGGGGGTGTCTAACACCATATATTTT. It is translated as CASSLAGVSNTIYF.

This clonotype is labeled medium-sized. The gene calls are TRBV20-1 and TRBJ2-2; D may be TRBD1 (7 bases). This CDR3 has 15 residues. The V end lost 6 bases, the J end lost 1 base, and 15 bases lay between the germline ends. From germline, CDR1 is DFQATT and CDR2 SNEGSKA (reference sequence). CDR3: CSAPRQGGNTGELFF. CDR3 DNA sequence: TGCAGTGCGCCCAGACAGGGAGGGAACACCGGGGAGCTGTTTTTT.

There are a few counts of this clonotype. The CDR3 nucleotides are TGTGCCAGCAGTTGGGGGACAGGGGGCCATCAGCCCCAGCATTTT. Translation: CASSWGTGGHQPQHF. The chain carries TRBV28 and TRBJ1-5, with 12 positions matching TRBD1. Germline V CDR1 and CDR2: MDHEN, SYDVKM. V shed 4 bases and J 5 bases; nucleotides not matched to a gene: 3. The CDR3 consists of 15 residues.

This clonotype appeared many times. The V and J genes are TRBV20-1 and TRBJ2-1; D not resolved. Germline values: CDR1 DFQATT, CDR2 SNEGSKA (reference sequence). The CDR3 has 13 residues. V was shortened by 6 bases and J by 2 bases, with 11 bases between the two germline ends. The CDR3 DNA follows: TGCAGTGCCAATTTAAGGACCTACAATGAGCAGTTCTTC. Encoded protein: CSANLRTYNEQFF.

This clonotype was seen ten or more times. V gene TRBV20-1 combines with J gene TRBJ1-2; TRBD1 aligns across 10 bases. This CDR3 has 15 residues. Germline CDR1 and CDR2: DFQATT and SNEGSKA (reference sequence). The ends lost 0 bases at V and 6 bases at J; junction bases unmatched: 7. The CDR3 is CSARDGDRGGDGYTF. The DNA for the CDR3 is TGCAGTGCTAGAGATGGGGACAGGGGAGGGGATGGCTACACCTTC.

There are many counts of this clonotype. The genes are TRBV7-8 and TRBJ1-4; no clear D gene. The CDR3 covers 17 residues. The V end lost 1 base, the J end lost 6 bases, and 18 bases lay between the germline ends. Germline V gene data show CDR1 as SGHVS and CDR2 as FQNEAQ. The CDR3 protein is CASSLDLLAAAHEKLFF. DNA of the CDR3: TGTGCCAGCAGCTTAGATTTGTTGGCCGCCGCCCATGAAAAACTGTTTTTT.

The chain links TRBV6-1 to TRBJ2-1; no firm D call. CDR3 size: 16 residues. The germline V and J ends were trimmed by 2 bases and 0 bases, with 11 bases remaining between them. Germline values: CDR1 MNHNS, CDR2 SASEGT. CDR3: CASSEYGSPSYNEQFF. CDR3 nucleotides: TGTGCCAGCAGTGAATATGGCTCCCCCTCCTACAATGAGCAGTTCTTC.

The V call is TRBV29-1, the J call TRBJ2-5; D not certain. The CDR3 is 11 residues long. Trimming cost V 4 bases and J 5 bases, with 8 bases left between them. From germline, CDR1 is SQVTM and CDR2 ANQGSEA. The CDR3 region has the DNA TGCAGCGTTGCCCAGAGGGAGACCCAGTACTTC. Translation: CSVAQRETQYF. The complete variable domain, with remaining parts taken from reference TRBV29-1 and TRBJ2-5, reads SAVISQKPSRDICQRGTSLTIQCQVDSQVTMMFWYRQQPGQSLTLIATANQGSEATYESGFVIDKFPISRPNLTFSTLTVSNMSPEDSSIYLCSVAQRETQYFGPGTRLLVL.